Below, 27 T cell receptor beta chains from the same sample are listed, as sequenced in a study of blood T cell repertoires in COVID-19. Sequencing used immunoSEQ multiplex PCR; TCRdb keeps in-frame clones, though not all of them. The sample includes hundreds of thousands of clones, over 75% seen only once; the top ten take around 9.8%. Sequencing was done on a sample of PBMCs or T cells enriched from blood (not recorded which). The receptors were gathered from a woman in her forties or fifties with acute COVID-19.

This clone was seen only a few times. The chain is built from TRBV11-2 and TRBJ1-4; D gene unclear. In germline, CDR1 is SGHAT, CDR2 FQNNGV. V gave up 6 bases and J gave up 2 bases, with 19 bases separating them. The CDR3 sequence is 17 residues long. CDR3 DNA: TGTGCCAGCAGTACCTACCGGGGTAGATTGACTAATGAAAAACTGTTTTTT. As protein: CASSTYRGRLTNEKLFF.

The gene calls are TRBV5-5 and TRBJ1-2; tentatively, D is TRBD1 (6 bases). Germline CDR1 reads SGHKS; CDR2 reads YYEKEE (reference sequence). CDR3 length: 15 amino acids. V was pared by 3 bases and J by 4 bases, with 16 bases between. CDR3 loop: CASSSNPIGGYGYTF. The CDR3 region has the DNA TGTGCCAGCAGCTCCAACCCAATAGGGGGCTATGGCTACACCTTC.

This clone showed up just a few times. V and J are TRBV2 and TRBJ1-6, with no clear D. The CDR3 sequence is 15 residues long. With 7 bases removed from V and 6 bases from J, the gap between germline ends came to 16 bases. Per germline, CDR1 SNHLY and CDR2 FYNNEI. The CDR3 DNA reads TGTGCCAGCAACCCCCCCGGGAGAAGTAATTCACCCCTCCACTTT. This codes for CASNPPGRSNSPLHF.

Here the CDR3 reads CASSASPGTREQFF. The CDR3 coding sequence is TGTGCCAGCAGCGCCTCACCTGGGACTCGTGAGCAGTTCTTC. This rearrangement joins TRBV7-9 to TRBJ2-1; tentative D call: TRBD2 (6 bases). The CDR3 loop spans 14 amino acids. The germline V and J ends were trimmed by 5 bases and 9 bases, with 17 bases remaining between them. Per germline, CDR1 SEHNR and CDR2 FQNEAQ (reference sequence).

The genes are TRBV19 and TRBJ1-2, with 7 bases lining up with TRBD1. Trimming removed 11 bases from V and 6 bases from J; junction bases left unmatched: 12. Germline assignment: CDR1 LNHDA and CDR2 SQIVND (reference sequence). This CDR3 is built from 13 residues. As DNA, the CDR3 is TGTGCCTCGCGGGCAGGGGGGAAGGATGGCTACACCTTC. It translates to CASRAGGKDGYTF.

This clone came up once. The rearrangement uses TRBV6-5 and TRBJ1-2; 8 bases match TRBD1. Germline V gene lookup returns CDR1 MNHEY and CDR2 SVGAGI. The CDR3 runs 12 residues. Germline trimming cut 11 bases from V and 6 bases from J; bases unmatched to any gene: 8. This chain's CDR3 is CAGDRPGDGYTF. In nucleotides, the CDR3 is TGTGCCGGGGACAGGCCCGGGGATGGCTACACCTTC.

The chain links TRBV30 to TRBJ1-4; TRBD1 agrees at 7 bases. The junction had 4 bases not matched to a gene; V was cut back by 3 bases and J by 0 bases. This CDR3 has 15 residues. The V gene's germline CDR1 is GTSNPN and CDR2 SVGIG (reference sequence). The CDR3 DNA reads TGTGCCTGGAGGACAGGGATGTCAACTAATGAAAAACTGTTTTTT. Its protein product is CAWRTGMSTNEKLFF.

Remarks on this clone: At one end, the junction sequence differs from germline, possibly due to a read error. J is TRBJ1-6 and V is TRBV4-3; a possible D gene is TRBD1 (6 bases). The CDR3 loop spans 17 amino acids. Per the germline V gene, CDR1 is LGHNA and CDR2 is YSLEER. CDR3 in amino acids: CASSPEPGQVIGSSLHF. The CDR3 region has the DNA TGCGCCAGCAGCCCTGAACCGGGACAAGTTATAGGTTCATCCCTCCACTTT.

This clone was recorded once. The J gene is TRBJ1-1, the V gene TRBV4-1; D perhaps matches TRBD1 (6 bases). This CDR3 spans 14 amino acids. Germline V gene lookup returns CDR1 MGHRA and CDR2 YSYEKL. Between the trimmed V and J ends, which lost 3 bases and 1 base, there was a span of 9 bases. CDR3 residues: CASSQEDRNTEAFF. The CDR3 region has the DNA TGCGCCAGCAGCCAGGAGGACAGGAACACTGAAGCTTTCTTT.

V gene TRBV6-5 combines with J gene TRBJ1-5; possibly TRBD1 for D (5 bases). V was cut by 8 bases and J by 9 bases, with 20 bases left in between. The length of the CDR3 is 14 residues. The V gene's germline CDR1 is MNHEY and CDR2 SVGAGI. CDR3 protein: CASGARAGVGPQHF. CDR3 DNA: TGTGCCAGCGGGGCCCGGGCGGGAGTGGGGCCCCAGCATTTT.

The rearrangement uses TRBV7-7 and TRBJ2-1; 8 nucleotides agree with TRBD2. This CDR3 region has 14 residues. V was clipped by 3 bases and J by 5 bases; unmatched bases: 3. Germline loops: CDR1 SSHAT, CDR2 FNYEAQ (reference sequence). CDR3 coding DNA: TGTGCCAGCAGCTTGCGGGAGGCGAACAATGAGCAGTTCTTC. Translated, it gives CASSLREANNEQFF. The full variable domain, its missing parts supplied by reference TRBV7-7 and TRBJ2-1, is GAGVSQSPRYKVTKRGQDVTLRCDPISSHATLYWYQQALGQGPEFLTYFNYEAQPDKSGLPSDRFSAERPEGSISTLTIQRTEQRDSAMYRCASSLREANNEQFFGPGTRLTVL.

Written as DNA, the CDR3 is TGTGCCAGCAGTCGTGACAGGGCGGGCTATGGCTACACCTTC. Its protein is CASSRDRAGYGYTF. The genes are TRBV27 and TRBJ1-2, with 7 bases fitting TRBD1. CDR3 length equals 14 residues. Germline trimming cut 5 bases from V and 4 bases from J; bases unmatched to any gene: 7. The germline gives CDR1 MNHEY, CDR2 SMNVEV (reference sequence).

This clone has just one count. The chain has TRBV10-3 and TRBJ1-2, with 7 bases identical to TRBD1. CDR1 and CDR2 from the germline V gene are ENHRY and SYGVKD. There are 13 residues in the CDR3. V was pared by 5 bases and J by 8 bases, with 8 bases of the junction left unmatched. The CDR3 loop is CAISSGQGEGYTF. CDR3 DNA sequence: TGTGCCATCAGTTCGGGGCAGGGGGAGGGCTACACCTTC.

In regard to this clone: One end of the junction varies from germline; a read error may be responsible. The chain uses TRBV5-1 and TRBJ2-3; TRBD1 is a possible D gene (5 bases). The germline gives CDR1 SGHRS, CDR2 YFSETQ. The CDR3 runs to 15 residues. The CDR3, as DNA: TGCGCCAGCAGGTTGGCCGGCCAGGGTAAAGATACGCAGTATTTT. It is translated as CASRLAGQGKDTQYF. Drawing the rest from reference TRBV5-1 and TRBJ2-3, the complete variable domain is KAGVTQTPRYLIKTRGQQVTLSCSPISGHRSVSWYQQTPGQGLQFLFEYFSETQRNKGNFPGRFSGRQFSNSRSEMNVSTLELGDSALYLCASRLAGQGKDTQYFGPGTRLTVL.

This chain joins TRBV19 and TRBJ1-2, with 8 bases that match TRBD1. The CDR3 totals 15 residues. The trim removed 3 bases at V and 3 bases at J, leaving 6 bases unmatched. Germline V CDR1 and CDR2: LNHDA, SQIVND (reference sequence). The CDR3 loop is CASSITGTGDYGYTF. For the CDR3, the DNA is TGTGCCAGTAGTATCACCGGGACAGGCGACTATGGCTACACCTTC.

In this sample, this clone turned up a few times. V is TRBV10-1 and J is TRBJ2-1, with D possibly matching TRBD2 (6 bases). The CDR3 consists of 13 residues. V dropped 0 bases and J dropped 14 bases, with 14 bases sitting between them. Germline CDR1 and CDR2: WNHNN and SYGVQD (reference sequence). In nucleotides, the CDR3 is TGCGCCAGCAGTGAGTCGGCGGGGCAACAGAAGTTCTTC. Protein product: CASSESAGQQKFF.

The V call is TRBV4-1, the J call TRBJ1-5; no definite D call. The CDR3 has 15 residues. CDR1 is MGHRA and CDR2 is YSYEKL in the germline V gene. The ends were cut back, 4 bases at V and 3 bases at J, with 13 bases in the middle. CDR3 protein: CASSPASGDNQPQHF. The DNA for the CDR3 is TGCGCCAGCAGCCCGGCATCGGGAGACAATCAGCCCCAGCATTTT.

This chain links TRBV30 with TRBJ1-6; D possibly corresponds to TRBD1 (6 bases). V was pared by 3 bases and J by 12 bases, with 18 bases between. The CDR3 has 14 amino acids. Germline V gives CDR1 GTSNPN, CDR2 SVGIG (reference sequence). The chain's CDR3 is CAWRVGGARGPLHF. The CDR3 bases are TGTGCCTGGAGAGTTGGTGGGGCCAGGGGACCCCTCCACTTT. The full variable domain, with the rest looked up from reference TRBV30 and TRBJ1-6, is SQTIHQWPATLVQPVGSPLSLECTVEGTSNPNLYWYRQAAGRGLQLLFYSVGIGQISSEVPQNLSASRPQDRQFILSSKKLLLSDSGFYLCAWRVGGARGPLHFGNGTRLTVT.

This clone showed up just once. V is TRBV15 and J is TRBJ1-4, with TRBD1 matching 9 bases. Germline V lookup: CDR1 LNHNV, CDR2 YYDKDF (reference sequence). The length of the CDR3 is 15 residues. V gave up 0 bases and J gave up 11 bases; unmatched junction bases: 7. The CDR3: CATSRDRTGEDKLFF. The CDR3 DNA reads as TGTGCCACCAGCAGAGATAGGACAGGGGAGGACAAACTGTTTTTT.

This chain joins TRBV28 and TRBJ1-1; possibly TRBD1 for D (5 bases). Germline V CDR1 and CDR2: MDHEN, SYDVKM. CDR3 length: 14 amino acids. Trimming took off 8 bases at V and 8 bases at J, with 21 bases between the two ends. The CDR3 is CASHEIGTGLEAFF. The CDR3 DNA sequence: TGTGCCAGCCACGAAATTGGGACTGGGCTAGAAGCTTTCTTT.

The chain employs TRBV3-1 (or the pseudogene TRBV3-2) and TRBJ2-3, with a tentative D call TRBD1 (6 bases). CDR1 and CDR2 (germline): LGHDT, YNNKEL (reference sequence). Trimming pared 0 bases from V and 2 bases from J, leaving 15 bases between. The length of the CDR3 is 17 residues. The CDR3 DNA reads as TGTGCCAGCAGCCAAGAGCCTAGCAGGGGCCTCACAGATACGCAGTATTTT. It is translated as CASSQEPSRGLTDTQYF.

The V gene is TRBV4-1, the J gene TRBJ1-1; TRBD1 agrees at 7 bases. The CDR3 length is 14 residues. Trimming at V came to 4 bases and at J to 3 bases, leaving 5 bases not matched to a gene. Germline values: CDR1 MGHRA, CDR2 YSYEKL. The CDR3 reads CASSLGTDYTEAFF. CDR3 nucleotide sequence: TGCGCCAGCAGCCTGGGGACAGACTACACTGAAGCTTTCTTT.

The chain links TRBV7-6 to TRBJ1-6; 9 bases align to TRBD1. Losses at the gene ends were 5 bases for V and 9 bases for J; bases not matched to a gene: 8. Germline-derived CDR1 and CDR2 are SGHVS and FNYEAQ. The CDR3 has 15 amino acids. CDR3 residues: CASSVSGTGPSPLHF. Written as DNA, the CDR3 is TGTGCCAGCAGCGTTTCCGGGACAGGGCCTTCACCCCTCCACTTT.

The rearrangement links TRBV7-2 to TRBJ2-1; 11 positions match TRBD1. The V gene's germline CDR1 is SGHTA and CDR2 FQGNSA. This CDR3 spans 15 amino acids. The V gene end was trimmed by 5 bases and the J gene end by 4 bases; junction bases not matched to a gene: 4. CDR3 DNA: TGTGCCAGCAGCACGGGACAGGGGGGGTACAATGAGCAGTTCTTC. Translated: CASSTGQGGYNEQFF.

This rearrangement joins TRBV6-5 to TRBJ2-7, with a possible D match to TRBD2 (6 bases). With 2 bases removed from V and 0 bases from J, the gap between germline ends came to 14 bases. The germline V gene has CDR1 MNHEY and CDR2 SVGAGI. The CDR3 sequence is 16 residues long. The DNA for the CDR3 is TGTGCCAGCAGTTACCCGCGGGGCAGGAACTCCTACGAGCAGTACTTC. Residues: CASSYPRGRNSYEQYF.

In DNA, the CDR3 is TGTGCCAGCTCACCACCTAGCGGGGGGGACTACAATGAGCAGTTCTTC. As protein: CASSPPSGGDYNEQFF. V gene TRBV18 combines with J gene TRBJ2-1; 11 nucleotides line up with TRBD2. Losses at the gene ends were 0 bases for V and 3 bases for J; bases not matched to a gene: 1. Germline values: CDR1 KGHSH, CDR2 LQKENI. There are 16 residues in the CDR3.

The J gene is TRBJ1-6, the V gene TRBV7-8; D call uncertain. Trimming shortened V by 5 bases and J by 8 bases, and 13 bases separated the two germline ends. Germline CDR1 reads SGHVS; CDR2 reads FQNEAQ. The CDR3 is 14 residues long. The DNA for the CDR3 is TGTGCCAGCAGCGCGGATCCCGGATATTCACCCCTCCACTTT. Translated, it gives CASSADPGYSPLHF.